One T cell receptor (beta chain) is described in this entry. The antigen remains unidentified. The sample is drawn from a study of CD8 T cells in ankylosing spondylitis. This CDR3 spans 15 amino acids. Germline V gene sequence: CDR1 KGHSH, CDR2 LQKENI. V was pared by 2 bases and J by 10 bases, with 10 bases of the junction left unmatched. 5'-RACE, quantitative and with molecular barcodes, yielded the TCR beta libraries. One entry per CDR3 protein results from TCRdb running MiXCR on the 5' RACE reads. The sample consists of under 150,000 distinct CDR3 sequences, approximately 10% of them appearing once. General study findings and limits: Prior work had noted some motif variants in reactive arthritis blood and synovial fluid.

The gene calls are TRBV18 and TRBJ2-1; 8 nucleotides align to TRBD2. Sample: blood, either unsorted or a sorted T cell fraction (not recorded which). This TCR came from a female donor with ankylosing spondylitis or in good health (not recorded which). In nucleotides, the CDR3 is TGTGCCAGCTCACCAGCTGGAGTAGCGGGATTCGAGCAGTTCTTC. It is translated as CASSPAGVAGFEQFF.